The next 25 T cell receptor beta chains were all read from a single sample in a study of cytomegalovirus exposure and HLA in healthy donors. With 60 Vbeta and 13 Jbeta primers, the PCR was carried out. Using immunoSEQ multiplex PCR, the repertoire was profiled, and TCRdb retains in-frame clones only, with some absent. The sample includes 100,000 to 150,000 clones, roughly four fifths of them seen just once. Sequenced material: PBMCs. These TCRs come from a boy between 10 and 17 years old in good health and CMV-seronegative.

This clone appeared once. The genes are TRBV30 and TRBJ2-7; no reliable D call. The CDR3 contains 13 residues. Trimming removed 3 bases from V and 2 bases from J, with 11 bases in between. Looked up from germline, CDR1 is GTSNPN and CDR2 is SVGIG (reference sequence). CDR3 in amino acids: CAWRTAAAYEQYF. CDR3 nucleotide sequence: TGTGCCTGGAGGACTGCAGCTGCCTACGAGCAGTACTTC.

This clone was observed a few times. CDR3 sequence (DNA): TGCGCCAGCAGCCACGGGGTAGCGAGGAGCTCCTACGAGCAGTACTTC. It encodes CASSHGVARSSYEQYF. The chain joins TRBV4-1 to TRBJ2-7, with D maybe TRBD2 (5 bases). Germline CDR1 is MGHRA and CDR2 is YSYEKL. The CDR3 sequence is 16 residues long. V dropped 3 bases and J dropped 0 bases, with 15 bases sitting between them.

The CDR3 spells CASSLGREWRETQYF. The CDR3 DNA reads as TGTGCCAGCAGCCTCGGGCGGGAGTGGCGAGAGACCCAGTACTTC. The V call is TRBV11-3, the J call TRBJ2-5, with TRBD2 identical over 7 bases. CDR1 is SGHNT and CDR2 is YENEEA in the germline V gene. J was trimmed by 4 bases and V by 5 bases; bases with no gene match: 10. This CDR3 is 15 amino acids long.

The genes are TRBV2 and TRBJ1-1; a weak D match, TRBD1 (6 bases). Germline CDR1 is SNHLY and CDR2 is FYNNEI. V lost 3 bases, J lost 4 bases, and 9 bases lay in between. CDR3 length: 13 residues. DNA for the CDR3: TGTGCCAGCAGTGATAGCAGGGGCACTGAAGCTTTCTTT. This codes for CASSDSRGTEAFF.

This chain links TRBV5-1 with TRBJ2-5; tentative D call: TRBD1 (6 bases). Germline V CDR1 and CDR2: SGHRS, YFSETQ. CDR3 length: 13 residues. Trimming took 0 bases from V and 5 from J, leaving 8 bases between them. The CDR3 DNA is TGCGCCAGCAGCTTGGCAGGGGATGAGACCCAGTACTTC. It yields the protein CASSLAGDETQYF. The full variable domain, in which reference TRBV5-1 and TRBJ2-5 provide the parts outside the CDR3, is KAGVTQTPRYLIKTRGQQVTLSCSPISGHRSVSWYQQTPGQGLQFLFEYFSETQRNKGNFPGRFSGRQFSNSRSEMNVSTLELGDSALYLCASSLAGDETQYFGPGTRLLVL.

This clone was observed a few times. This chain connects TRBV5-6 to TRBJ1-2, with 11 bases aligning to TRBD1. CDR3 length equals 17 residues. Germline lookup yields CDR1 SGHDT and CDR2 YYEEEE. V dropped 0 bases and J dropped 4; count of bases not matched to a gene: 8. DNA of the CDR3: TGTGCCAGCAGCTTGGCCATGGACAGGGGGCCGCGCTATGGCTACACCTTC. It translates to CASSLAMDRGPRYGYTF.

V usage is TRBV11-3 and J usage is TRBJ1-1, with D possibly TRBD1 on 5 matching bases. From germline, CDR1 is SGHNT and CDR2 YENEEA. V lost 3 bases and J 1 base, leaving 6 bases between the germline ends. This CDR3 has 13 amino acids. The CDR3 protein is CASSFTGNTEAFF. DNA of the CDR3: TGTGCCAGCAGCTTTACAGGGAACACTGAAGCTTTCTTT.

The genes are TRBV4-1 and TRBJ2-5; TRBD2 matches 7 bases. The CDR3 contains 17 residues. Germline V gives CDR1 MGHRA, CDR2 YSYEKL. The junction had 10 bases not matched to a gene; V was cut back by 3 bases and J by 0 bases. CDR3 sequence: CASSQSAGVRYQETQYF. CDR3 sequence (DNA): TGCGCCAGCAGCCAGAGCGCGGGAGTACGGTACCAAGAGACCCAGTACTTC.

J is TRBJ2-2 and V is TRBV7-3, with 8 bases fitting TRBD2. From germline, CDR1 is SGHTA and CDR2 FQGTGA. Trimming at V came to 5 bases and at J to 7 bases, leaving 9 bases not matched to a gene. The CDR3 contains 15 residues. CDR3 in amino acids: CASSNREGINGELFF. The DNA of the CDR3 is TGTGCCAGCAGCAACCGGGAGGGGATTAACGGGGAGCTGTTTTTT.

The gene calls are TRBV5-1 and TRBJ2-7, with 8 positions matching TRBD1. Per germline, CDR1 SGHRS and CDR2 YFSETQ. The CDR3 runs to 14 residues. V lost 6 bases to trimming and J lost 0 bases; unmatched junction nucleotides: 5. CDR3 bases: TGCGCCAGCAATCCGACAGGGGTCTCCTACGAGCAGTACTTC. This codes for CASNPTGVSYEQYF.

The chain links TRBV2 to TRBJ2-5, with 10 bases aligning to TRBD2. The CDR3 extends over 16 amino acids. Germline V CDR1 and CDR2: SNHLY, FYNNEI. V was clipped by 7 bases and J by 5 bases; unmatched bases: 13. The CDR3 region is CASMQSLAGGGETQYF. The CDR3 region has the DNA TGTGCCAGCATGCAATCTTTAGCGGGAGGCGGGGAGACCCAGTACTTC.

The rearrangement uses TRBV6-1 and TRBJ2-1; D uncertain. V lost 6 bases and J lost 3, with 12 bases in between. This CDR3 is built from 14 residues. Germline lookup yields CDR1 MNHNS and CDR2 SASEGT. CDR3 coding DNA: TGTGCCAGCAGGCCCCGCAGACTCTACAATGAGCAGTTCTTC. This translates into CASRPRRLYNEQFF.

The chain is built from TRBV7-9 and TRBJ1-2; 7 bases match TRBD1. After removal of 5 bases from V and 4 bases from J, the junction contained 10 bases not matched to a gene. Germline V CDR1 and CDR2: SEHNR, FQNEAQ (reference sequence). The length of the CDR3 is 15 residues. CDR3 sequence (DNA): TGTGCCAGCAGCGCCCAAGGGGACAGCCTCTATGGCTACACCTTC. Translating gives CASSAQGDSLYGYTF.

This clone was seen a handful of times. This chain joins TRBV4-3 and TRBJ1-2; 7 nucleotides line up with TRBD1. The CDR3 length is 13 residues. V shed 4 bases, J shed 8 bases, and the junction held 7 bases outside the gene matches. The germline CDR1 and CDR2 sequences are LGHNA and YSLEER. In DNA form, the CDR3 reads TGCGCCAGCAGCCCCGACAGGGCGGAAGGCTACACCTTC. This gives the protein CASSPDRAEGYTF.

This CDR3 reads CASRYSGTGYEQYF. CDR3 DNA sequence: TGTGCCAGCAGGTATTCCGGGACAGGCTACGAGCAGTACTTC. This sequence joins TRBV6-1 and TRBJ2-7, with 8 bases fitting TRBD1. This CDR3 spans 14 amino acids. V dropped 6 bases and J dropped 3; count of bases not matched to a gene: 7. In germline, CDR1 is MNHNS, CDR2 SASEGT.

The chain employs TRBV6-5 and TRBJ1-2; D possibly corresponds to TRBD1 (6 bases). The germline CDR1 and CDR2 sequences are MNHEY and SVGAGI. Trimming pared 0 bases from V and 4 bases from J, leaving 12 bases between. The CDR3 sequence is 15 residues long. The DNA of the CDR3 is TGTGCCAGCAGTTACTCGATACAGGGAATCTATGGCTACACCTTC. Amino acids: CASSYSIQGIYGYTF.

The chain links TRBV25-1 to TRBJ2-5; 10 bases align to TRBD2. Germline loops: CDR1 MGHDK, CDR2 SYGVNS. CDR3 length: 18 residues. Losses at the gene ends were 3 bases for V and 5 bases for J; bases not matched to a gene: 15. The CDR3 sequence: CASSDEGLAGVFGETQYF. The DNA of the CDR3 is TGTGCCAGCAGTGATGAGGGGCTAGCGGGGGTGTTCGGGGAGACCCAGTACTTC.

The chain carries TRBV30 and TRBJ1-4, with D unresolved. CDR1 is GTSNPN and CDR2 is SVGIG in the germline V gene (reference sequence). The CDR3 contains 13 residues. V lost 4 bases, J lost 5 bases, and 11 bases lay in between. In DNA, the CDR3 is TGTGCCTGGAATGCAGGCGCGAATGAAAAACTGTTTTTT. Amino acid sequence: CAWNAGANEKLFF.

The V and J genes are TRBV4-1 and TRBJ2-4, with TRBD2 identical over 7 bases. The CDR3 has 13 amino acids. The junction had 6 bases not matched to a gene; V was cut back by 6 bases and J by 7 bases. The V gene's germline CDR1 is MGHRA and CDR2 YSYEKL. DNA of the CDR3: TGCGCCAGCAGTGGCGGGGGAGTCAACATTCAGTACTTC. This gives the protein CASSGGGVNIQYF.

CDR3 coding DNA: TGTGCCAGCAGCTTTGGCAGGGACAATCAGCCCCAGCATTTT. Amino acid sequence: CASSFGRDNQPQHF. The V call is TRBV7-9, the J call TRBJ1-5, with a weak D call TRBD1 (5 bases). This CDR3 contains 14 residues. Germline V gene lookup returns CDR1 SEHNR and CDR2 FQNEAQ (reference sequence). V lost 3 bases to trimming and J lost 3 bases, with 9 bases between them.

Worth noting for this clone: Mismatch with germline at one junction end may stem from a read error. This chain links TRBV6-6 with TRBJ2-1; 7 bases agree with TRBD2. Germline values: CDR1 MNHNY, CDR2 SVGAGI (reference sequence). The CDR3 spans 14 residues. As DNA, the CDR3 is TGTGCCAGCAGACCGGGAGGCTCCTACAATGAGCGGTTCTTC. Encoded protein: CASRPGGSYNERFF.

CDR3 in amino acids: CASSLFDSPLASGRGTYNEQFF. The CDR3 DNA reads TGCGCCAGCAGCTTGTTTGATAGCCCCTTGGCTAGCGGGAGGGGTACCTACAATGAGCAGTTCTTC. The chain has TRBV5-1 and TRBJ2-1; 12 positions match TRBD2. Per the germline V gene, CDR1 is SGHRS and CDR2 is YFSETQ. The CDR3 consists of 22 residues. V lost 1 base and J lost 2; bases outside the gene matches: 19.

The chain couples TRBV2 to TRBJ1-4, with 7 bases fitting TRBD1. CDR1 and CDR2 from the germline V gene are SNHLY and FYNNEI. With 6 bases clipped from V and 8 bases from J, the junction kept 9 bases outside the gene matches. The CDR3 length is 14 residues. CDR3 sequence reads: CASRTGTLEEKLFF. CDR3 coding DNA: TGTGCCAGCAGGACAGGGACCCTTGAAGAAAAACTGTTTTTT. Full variable domain (missing parts from reference TRBV2 and TRBJ1-4): EPEVTQTPSHQVTQMGQEVILRCVPISNHLYFYWYRQILGQKVEFLVSFYNNEISEKSEIFDDQFSVERPDGSNFTLKIRSTKLEDSAMYFCASRTGTLEEKLFFGSGTQLSVL.

The chain recombines TRBV27 with TRBJ1-2; 8 nucleotides agree with TRBD1. V trimming: 0 bases; J trimming: 5 bases; junction bases outside the gene matches: 8. CDR3 length: 16 residues. CDR1 and CDR2 (germline): MNHEY, SMNVEV (reference sequence). The CDR3 nucleotides are TGTGCCAGCAGTTTATCTGGGACAGGAAAGATTTATGGCTACACCTTC. This encodes CASSLSGTGKIYGYTF.

There are a few counts of this clone. The chain couples TRBV5-1 to TRBJ1-4; 9 positions agree with TRBD1. The CDR3 extends over 15 amino acids. Germline loops: CDR1 SGHRS, CDR2 YFSETQ. The trim removed 6 bases at V and 5 bases at J, leaving 8 bases unmatched. This CDR3 reads CASTRDRVQNEKLFF. The CDR3 coding sequence is TGCGCCAGCACCCGGGACAGGGTTCAAAATGAAAAACTGTTTTTT.